Presented here are 30 T cell receptor beta chains from one specimen sequenced in a study of T cells after yellow fever vaccination. Each CDR3 protein gets one entry after TCRdb re-called the 5' RACE reads with MiXCR. The table has 610,000 or so distinct CDR3 sequences, 10% to 15% seen once. The sample was PBMCs, taken on the day of the yellow fever booster vaccination. The receptors were gathered from a young man who received the YFV17D yellow fever vaccine.

This chain links TRBV5-4 with TRBJ1-1; no reliable D call. Germline V gene sequence: CDR1 SGHNT, CDR2 YYREEE (reference sequence). Trimming removed 5 bases at V and 3 bases at J, with 8 bases between. The CDR3 runs 12 residues. The CDR3 spells CASSPAHTEAFF. In DNA form, the CDR3 reads TGTGCCAGCAGTCCGGCGCACACTGAAGCTTTCTTT.

This clonotype was seen a few times. The rearrangement links TRBV5-6 to TRBJ2-1, with 14 bases aligning to TRBD2. The CDR3 spans 19 residues. Trimming at V came to 3 bases and at J to 6 bases, leaving 14 bases not matched to a gene. Per the germline V gene, CDR1 is SGHDT and CDR2 is YYEEEE. The DNA for the CDR3 is TGTGCCAGCAGCTGGTTGACTAGCGGGAGGGCCAGAGGTGGCAATGAGCAGTTCTTC. Translation gives CASSWLTSGRARGGNEQFF.

The chain recombines TRBV20-1 with TRBJ2-2, with 7 bases matching TRBD2. The junction had 9 bases not matched to a gene; V was cut back by 3 bases and J by 5 bases. The germline V gene has CDR1 DFQATT and CDR2 SNEGSKA (reference sequence). The CDR3 covers 15 residues. In DNA form, the CDR3 reads TGCAGTGCTAGGGTGGCGGGAGTAAGGACCGGGGAGCTGTTTTTT. Translation: CSARVAGVRTGELFF.

The chain joins TRBV5-1 to TRBJ2-5, with D possibly called TRBD1 or TRBD2 (5 bases each). Deletions cut 1 base from V and 0 bases from J, with 16 bases between. Per the germline V gene, CDR1 is SGHRS and CDR2 is YFSETQ. This CDR3 spans 17 amino acids. The CDR3 spells CASSLSRGTANQETQYF. The CDR3 nucleotides are TGCGCCAGCAGCTTGTCCCGGGGCACGGCGAACCAAGAGACCCAGTACTTC.

This clonotype was counted at least ten times. The chain employs TRBV12-3 or TRBV12-4 and TRBJ1-5; tentative D call: TRBD1 (6 bases). The CDR3 spans 16 residues. V was pared by 2 bases and J by 7 bases, with 18 bases between. The CDR3 sequence is CASSLSLGGPGQPQHF. For the CDR3, the DNA is TGTGCCAGCAGTTTAAGCCTTGGGGGGCCGGGGCAGCCCCAGCATTTT.

This chain links TRBV6-2 or TRBV6-3 with TRBJ2-7, with 8 nucleotides matching TRBD1. The CDR3 has 15 amino acids. Germline CDR1 and CDR2: MNHEY and SVGEGT. The V gene end was trimmed by 5 bases and the J gene end by 1 base; junction bases not matched to a gene: 7. The CDR3 bases are TGTGCCAGCAGTCCAGGGGGCGCCGCTTCCTACGAGCAGTACTTC. Amino acids: CASSPGGAASYEQYF.

This clonotype was counted a few times. This sequence joins TRBV6-1 and TRBJ2-4; the match to TRBD2 covers 7 bases. The germline V gene has CDR1 MNHNS and CDR2 SASEGT. The CDR3 length is 13 residues. V dropped 8 bases and J dropped 4; count of bases not matched to a gene: 5. Here the CDR3 DNA reads TGTGCCAGCGCTGGGGGGGGAAAAAACATTCAGTACTTC. This sequence encodes CASAGGGKNIQYF.

There are many counts of this clonotype. The rearrangement uses TRBV7-7 and TRBJ2-5; TRBD1 is a possible D gene (5 bases). Between the trimmed V and J ends, which lost 3 bases and 2 bases, there was a span of 19 bases. Germline V lookup: CDR1 SSHAT, CDR2 FNYEAQ (reference sequence). This CDR3 contains 17 residues. CDR3 DNA: TGTGCCAGCAGCTTGGGTCTCCCCCCAGGGATTCAAGAGACCCAGTACTTC. This translates into CASSLGLPPGIQETQYF.

This clonotype was detected many times. V gene TRBV5-4 combines with J gene TRBJ2-4; TRBD2 matches at 11 bases. CDR3 size: 17 residues. The germline V gene has CDR1 SGHNT and CDR2 YYREEE (reference sequence). V shed 0 bases and J 0 bases; nucleotides not matched to a gene: 2. CDR3 DNA sequence: TGTGCCAGCAGCTTGGGACTAGCGGGATCAGCCAAAAACATTCAGTACTTC. Residues: CASSLGLAGSAKNIQYF.

Only a few counts were recorded for this clonotype. The chain recombines TRBV18 with TRBJ2-5, with D tentatively TRBD2 (6 bases). The CDR3 consists of 14 residues. Germline CDR1 KGHSH, CDR2 LQKENI. V dropped 2 bases and J dropped 5 bases, with 12 bases sitting between them. The CDR3 DNA is TGTGCCAGCTCACCAAGCCTCGCGGGGGAGACCCAGTACTTC. Protein sequence: CASSPSLAGETQYF.

The CDR3 DNA follows: TGCAGCGTTGAAGAGGAATTCCTGGAAAATGACTCCTACGAGCAGTACTTC. Residues: CSVEEEFLENDSYEQYF. The rearrangement links TRBV29-1 to TRBJ2-7, with D hard to call. The CDR3 has 17 residues. Germline lookup yields CDR1 SQVTM and CDR2 ANQGSEA. V was shortened by 0 bases and J by 0 bases, with 18 bases between the two germline ends.

Only a few counts were recorded for this clonotype. This sequence joins TRBV5-6 and TRBJ2-1; D not certain. This CDR3 has 16 residues. Trimming removed 0 bases from V and 1 base from J, with 11 bases in between. Looked up from germline, CDR1 is SGHDT and CDR2 is YYEEEE. DNA of the CDR3: TGTGCCAGCAGCTTGGAGCGTAGGAAATCCTACAATGAGCAGTTCTTC. It specifies CASSLERRKSYNEQFF.

This rearrangement joins TRBV7-2 to TRBJ2-7; TRBD2 aligns across 11 bases. This CDR3 spans 17 amino acids. J gave up 4 bases and V 6 bases, and 14 bases lay outside the gene matches. CDR1 is SGHTA and CDR2 is FQGNSA in the germline V gene. The CDR3 loop reads CASRTPLGGTSGYEQYF. Written as DNA, the CDR3 is TGTGCCAGCAGGACTCCCCTAGGGGGGACTAGCGGTTACGAGCAGTACTTC.

The J gene is TRBJ2-3, the V gene TRBV25-1; no reliable D call. V lost 3 bases and J 8 bases, leaving 9 bases between the germline ends. The CDR3 spans 12 residues. The germline CDR1 and CDR2 sequences are MGHDK and SYGVNS. Here the CDR3 DNA reads TGTGCCAGCAGTGATGGATCGGGTACGCAGTATTTT. Encoded protein: CASSDGSGTQYF.

This clonotype has only a few counts. This chain links TRBV10-3 with TRBJ2-5, with 9 positions matching TRBD2. V lost 10 bases, J lost 2 bases, and 11 bases stayed unmatched. The CDR3 covers 15 residues. Germline V CDR1 and CDR2: ENHRY, SYGVKD. The chain's CDR3 is CATLNRLAAQETQYF. The CDR3 region has the DNA TGTGCCACGCTAAACAGACTAGCGGCACAAGAGACCCAGTACTTC.

This clonotype occurred a few times. This chain connects TRBV10-3 to TRBJ2-7, with unresolved D. CDR1 and CDR2 (germline): ENHRY, SYGVKD. The V end was cut by 1 base, the J end by 5 bases, with 15 bases between. This CDR3 is built from 15 residues. CDR3 DNA sequence: TGTGCCATCAGTGAGTGGGGAAGATGGGATGACGAGCAGTACTTC. This codes for CAISEWGRWDDEQYF.

The sample holds many counts of this clonotype. The rearrangement links TRBV5-5 to TRBJ1-3; D gene ambiguous. Trimming pared 2 bases from V and 4 bases from J, leaving 7 bases between. Germline V gene lookup returns CDR1 SGHKS and CDR2 YYEKEE (reference sequence). There are 13 residues in the CDR3. CDR3 residues: CASSLGYGNTIYF. The CDR3 DNA sequence: TGTGCCAGCAGCTTAGGGTACGGAAACACCATATATTTT.

This clonotype was picked up many times. The chain links TRBV5-5 to TRBJ2-5; TRBD2 aligns across 7 bases. V shed 1 base, J shed 4 bases, and the junction held 7 bases outside the gene matches. The germline V gene has CDR1 SGHKS and CDR2 YYEKEE (reference sequence). The CDR3 consists of 15 residues. CDR3 coding DNA: TGTGCCAGCAGCTTGCCTACTAGCGTTGTAGAGACCCAGTACTTC. It yields the protein CASSLPTSVVETQYF.

The chain combines TRBV29-1 with TRBJ1-2; the D gene is possibly TRBD1 (5 bases). In germline, CDR1 is SQVTM, CDR2 ANQGSEA. With 3 bases removed from V and 3 bases from J, the gap between germline ends came to 8 bases. There are 12 residues in the CDR3. CDR3 amino acids: CSVDDSDYGYTF. The DNA for the CDR3 is TGCAGCGTTGACGACAGTGACTATGGCTACACCTTC.

A few counts support this clonotype. The CDR3 region is CSARADGEQYF. Here the CDR3 DNA reads TGCAGTGCTAGAGCGGACGGCGAGCAGTACTTC. The rearrangement links TRBV20-1 to TRBJ2-7, with no clear D. This CDR3 has 11 residues. Germline-derived CDR1 and CDR2 are DFQATT and SNEGSKA (reference sequence). V lost 1 base to trimming and J lost 6 bases, with 7 bases between them.

The V and J genes are TRBV20-1 and TRBJ2-5, with D maybe TRBD1 (5 bases). The CDR3 is made up of 14 amino acids. Trimming took off 3 bases at V and 5 bases at J, with 16 bases between the two ends. CDR1 is DFQATT and CDR2 is SNEGSKA in the germline V gene (reference sequence). CDR3 sequence (DNA): TGCAGTGCTAGCGGCAGGGCGCCACTTGAGACCCAGTACTTC. Residues: CSASGRAPLETQYF.

This chain links TRBV19 with TRBJ1-1, with D hard to call. In germline, CDR1 is LNHDA, CDR2 SQIVND (reference sequence). This CDR3 comprises 12 residues. V was cut by 11 bases and J by 1 base, with 11 bases left in between. The CDR3 region has the DNA TGTGCCTGGAAAGACCCGAACACTGAAGCTTTCTTT. It codes for CAWKDPNTEAFF. Using reference TRBV19 and TRBJ1-1 for the parts outside the CDR3, the full variable domain is DGGITQSPKYLFRKEGQNVTLSCEQNLNHDAMYWYRQDPGQGLRLIYYSQIVNDFQKGDIAEGYSVSREKKESFPLTVTSAQKNPTAFYLCAWKDPNTEAFFGQGTRLTVV.

This clonotype was observed a few times. The chain is built from TRBV7-2 and TRBJ2-7, with 8 bases aligning to TRBD2. V lost 0 bases and J lost 3; bases outside the gene matches: 7. The CDR3 spans 16 residues. From germline, CDR1 is SGHTA and CDR2 FQGNSA. The CDR3 reads CASSLAGTSGYYEQYF. DNA for the CDR3: TGTGCCAGCAGCTTAGCGGGTACTAGCGGCTACTACGAGCAGTACTTC.

The J gene is TRBJ1-3, the V gene TRBV20-1, with D perhaps TRBD1 (6 bases). The V end was cut by 6 bases, the J end by 2 bases, with 17 bases between. The CDR3 totals 15 residues. CDR1 and CDR2 (germline): DFQATT, SNEGSKA (reference sequence). The CDR3 loop reads CSADLSGGPGNTIYF. The DNA for the CDR3 is TGCAGTGCAGACCTATCCGGGGGGCCTGGAAACACCATATATTTT.

This clonotype was seen only a few times. This chain connects TRBV4-2 to TRBJ2-3; 11 nucleotides line up with TRBD2. The length of the CDR3 is 15 residues. In germline, CDR1 is LGHNA, CDR2 YNFKEQ. J was trimmed by 0 bases and V by 6 bases; bases with no gene match: 2. CDR3 amino acids: CASRASGGSTDTQYF. The CDR3 DNA reads TGTGCCAGCAGGGCTAGCGGGGGGAGCACAGATACGCAGTATTTT.

This rearrangement joins TRBV10-1 to TRBJ2-5, with TRBD2 identical over 10 bases. CDR3 length: 14 residues. The junction had 5 bases not matched to a gene; V was cut back by 8 bases and J by 2 bases. Germline CDR1 reads WNHNN; CDR2 reads SYGVQD (reference sequence). The CDR3 bases are TGCGCCAGCGGGCCTAGCGGGGGTCAAGAGACCCAGTACTTC. Its protein is CASGPSGGQETQYF.

V gene TRBV27 combines with J gene TRBJ2-1; TRBD2 agrees at 10 bases. The CDR3 covers 17 residues. The J segment lost 4 bases and the V segment lost 0 bases, leaving 6 bases of the junction unmatched. In germline, CDR1 is MNHEY, CDR2 SMNVEV (reference sequence). The CDR3 sequence: CASSLSSGRAIYNEQFF. The CDR3 DNA follows: TGTGCCAGCAGTTTATCGAGCGGGAGGGCCATATACAATGAGCAGTTCTTC.

The sample holds a few counts of this clonotype. V and J are TRBV18 and TRBJ2-5; unclear D gene. The germline CDR1 and CDR2 sequences are KGHSH and LQKENI. Trimming removed 4 bases from V and 2 bases from J, with 8 bases in between. The CDR3 sequence is 13 residues long. Written as DNA, the CDR3 is TGTGCCAGCTCACGCATGGAACAAGAGACCCAGTACTTC. It yields the protein CASSRMEQETQYF.

This clonotype was picked up a small number of times. The chain is built from TRBV5-6 and TRBJ2-7; TRBD2 aligns across 14 bases. The CDR3 is 15 amino acids. V lost 3 bases and J lost 6; bases outside the gene matches: 5. The germline V gene has CDR1 SGHDT and CDR2 YYEEEE. CDR3: CASSWGTSGSGEQYF. The DNA of the CDR3 is TGTGCCAGCAGCTGGGGGACTAGCGGGAGTGGCGAGCAGTACTTC.

This clonotype was counted only a few times. The chain combines TRBV14 with TRBJ2-1; D is tentatively TRBD1 or TRBD2 (6 bases each). The V end lost 0 bases, the J end lost 7 bases, and 16 bases lay between the germline ends. Germline values: CDR1 SGHDN, CDR2 FVKESK. The CDR3 totals 16 residues. The CDR3 protein is CASSQDAGHVLNEQFF. CDR3 bases: TGTGCCAGCAGCCAAGATGCGGGACATGTTCTTAATGAGCAGTTCTTC.